The source of this T cell receptor (beta chain) is a study of cytomegalovirus exposure and HLA in healthy donors. Overall study results and limits: The listing of about 150 TCR beta chains classed them as cytomegalovirus-associated. Reportedly, cytomegalovirus status was diagnosed with high sensitivity and specificity.

CDR3 length: 15 residues. Trimming took off 4 bases at V and 5 bases at J, with 13 bases between the two ends. Looked up from germline, CDR1 is SGHRS and CDR2 is YFSETQ. Concerning this clone itself: Its antigen remains unknown.

TCRdb keeps only in-frame clones here, not all; method: immunoSEQ multiplex PCR. The sample includes 100,000 to 150,000 clones, roughly 89% of them seen just once. The specimen sequenced was PBMCs. This chain joins TRBV5-1 and TRBJ1-6; no clear D gene. This receptor was obtained from a woman younger than 35 in good health and CMV-seronegative. CDR3 residues: CASSVTGDDNSPLHF. The DNA of the CDR3 is TGCGCCAGCAGCGTAACCGGGGATGATAATTCACCCCTCCACTTT.